This is a list of T cell receptor beta chains from one sample in a study of blood T cell repertoires in COVID-19. The table came from immunoSEQ multiplex PCR; TCRdb's copy has only in-frame clones and leaves some out. The table has some 250,000 clones, roughly nine tenths seen once. Sequencing used peripheral blood. These receptors all stem from a man in his 60s with acute or convalescent COVID-19. The CDR3 runs from the conserved cysteine through the conserved F or W. A D gene is named only where the DNA matches it firmly. Clone size is given for some rows only: seen once, a few or many times, or a class if the clone is expanded.

v_gene: TRBV5-1; abundance: NA; j_gene: TRBJ1-4; d_gene: NA; CDR3aa: CASSFDGAGNEKLFF; CDR3nt: TGCGCCAGCAGCTTTGACGGAGCGGGGAATGAAAAACTGTTTTTT
v_gene: TRBV7-3; abundance: once; j_gene: TRBJ1-2; d_gene: TRBD1; CDR3aa: CASSPTGTGGPHGYGYTF; CDR3nt: TGTGCCAGCAGCCCGACCGGGACAGGGGGCCCCCATGGCTATGGCTACACCTTC
v_gene: TRBV3-1/TRBV3-2; abundance: NA; j_gene: TRBJ1-5; d_gene: TRBD1; CDR3aa: CASSLGTGGNQPQHF; CDR3nt: TGTGCCAGCAGTCTCGGGACAGGGGGCAATCAGCCCCAGCATTTT
v_gene: TRBV7-2; abundance: NA; j_gene: TRBJ2-7; d_gene: TRBD2; CDR3aa: CASSLGGGAEQYF; CDR3nt: TGTGCCAGCAGCTTGGGGGGAGGGGCCGAGCAGTACTTC
v_gene: TRBV19; abundance: NA; j_gene: TRBJ2-7; d_gene: TRBD1; CDR3aa: CASSMAGGPRTYEQYF; CDR3nt: TGTGCCAGTAGTATGGCAGGGGGCCCTCGGACCTACGAGCAGTACTTC
v_gene: TRBV7-6; abundance: few; j_gene: TRBJ1-4; d_gene: NA; CDR3aa: CASSLAPGSNEKLFF; CDR3nt: TGTGCCAGCAGCTTAGCGCCAGGATCAAATGAAAAACTGTTTTTT
v_gene: TRBV7-3; abundance: NA; j_gene: TRBJ2-2; d_gene: NA; CDR3aa: CASSLGARGELFF; CDR3nt: TGTGCCAGCAGCTTAGGGGCCAGGGGGGAGCTGTTTTTT
v_gene: TRBV11-2; abundance: NA; j_gene: TRBJ2-1; d_gene: TRBD2; CDR3aa: CASSGLAGQWGDYNEQFF; CDR3nt: TGTGCCAGCAGCGGACTAGCGGGACAGTGGGGCGACTACAATGAGCAGTTCTTC
v_gene: TRBV5-4; abundance: few; j_gene: TRBJ2-2; d_gene: TRBD1; CDR3aa: CASSSINRGRGGELFF; CDR3nt: TGTGCCAGCAGTTCAATCAACAGGGGGCGCGGCGGGGAGCTGTTTTTT
v_gene: TRBV5-6; abundance: NA; j_gene: TRBJ1-1; d_gene: NA; CDR3aa: CASSSDRATEAFF; CDR3nt: TGTGCCAGCAGCTCGGACAGAGCCACTGAAGCTTTCTTT
v_gene: TRBV6-6; abundance: NA; j_gene: TRBJ1-6; d_gene: TRBD1; CDR3aa: CASRPTQQGGNSPLHF; CDR3nt: TGTGCCAGCAGGCCCACACAACAGGGGGGAAACTCACCCCTCCACTTT
v_gene: TRBV6-1; abundance: NA; j_gene: TRBJ1-1; d_gene: TRBD1; CDR3aa: CASSEALPGTGLNTEAFF; CDR3nt: TGTGCCAGCAGTGAAGCGCTTCCGGGGACAGGCTTGAACACTGAAGCTTTCTTT
v_gene: TRBV5-8; abundance: NA; j_gene: TRBJ2-3; d_gene: TRBD2; CDR3aa: CASPNGLAGGPDTQYF; CDR3nt: TGTGCCAGCCCAAACGGACTAGCGGGAGGGCCAGATACGCAGTATTTT
v_gene: TRBV19; abundance: few; j_gene: TRBJ1-5; d_gene: NA; CDR3aa: CASSMVGGRNQPQHF; CDR3nt: TGTGCCAGTAGTATGGTTGGAGGTAGAAATCAGCCCCAGCATTTT
v_gene: TRBV27; abundance: NA; j_gene: TRBJ1-3; d_gene: NA; CDR3aa: CASRPHRASGNTIYF; CDR3nt: TGTGCCAGCAGACCTCACAGGGCTTCTGGAAACACCATATATTTT
v_gene: TRBV19; abundance: once; j_gene: TRBJ1-3; d_gene: NA; CDR3aa: CASSPGQSSGNTIYF; CDR3nt: TGTGCCAGTAGTCCAGGACAGAGCTCTGGAAACACCATATATTTT
v_gene: TRBV9; abundance: NA; j_gene: TRBJ2-3; d_gene: NA; CDR3aa: CASSVRWRGNTDTQYF; CDR3nt: TGTGCCAGCAGCGTACGGTGGCGGGGCAACACAGATACGCAGTATTTT
v_gene: TRBV28; abundance: many; j_gene: TRBJ1-1; d_gene: NA; CDR3aa: CASRMTEVTEAFF; CDR3nt: TGTGCCAGCAGAATGACAGAAGTCACTGAAGCTTTCTTT
v_gene: TRBV7-3; abundance: once; j_gene: TRBJ2-3; d_gene: TRBD2; CDR3aa: CASSPNPLAGGGHTQYF; CDR3nt: TGTGCCAGCAGCCCCAACCCTCTAGCGGGAGGTGGCCATACGCAGTATTTT
v_gene: TRBV27; abundance: NA; j_gene: TRBJ1-2; d_gene: NA; CDR3aa: CASSLSSSGGRGYTF; CDR3nt: TGTGCCAGCAGTTTATCGTCGTCCGGGGGGAGAGGCTACACCTTC
v_gene: TRBV6-4; abundance: NA; j_gene: TRBJ2-2; d_gene: NA; CDR3aa: CASSVLANTGELFF; CDR3nt: TGTGCCAGCAGTGTACTCGCGAACACCGGGGAGCTGTTTTTT
v_gene: TRBV6-6; abundance: NA; j_gene: TRBJ2-3; d_gene: TRBD2; CDR3aa: CASRKLAGELADTQYF; CDR3nt: TGTGCCAGCAGAAAACTAGCGGGAGAATTGGCAGATACGCAGTATTTT
v_gene: TRBV6-1; abundance: NA; j_gene: TRBJ1-5; d_gene: NA; CDR3aa: CASSDYLPTGRDQPQHF; CDR3nt: TGTGCCAGCAGTGATTACTTACCCACAGGACGCGATCAGCCCCAGCATTTT
v_gene: TRBV7-3; abundance: NA; j_gene: TRBJ2-1; d_gene: NA; CDR3aa: CASSTVPLNEQFF; CDR3nt: TGTGCCAGCTCTACCGTACCACTCAATGAGCAGTTCTTC
v_gene: TRBV4-3; abundance: NA; j_gene: TRBJ2-5; d_gene: TRBD2; CDR3aa: CASSKSRLAQETQYF; CDR3nt: TGCGCCAGCAGCAAATCCCGACTAGCCCAAGAGACCCAGTACTTC
v_gene: TRBV28; abundance: NA; j_gene: TRBJ1-1; d_gene: NA; CDR3aa: CASSPALAGNTEAFF; CDR3nt: TGTGCCAGCAGCCCTGCGCTGGCGGGGAACACTGAAGCTTTCTTT
v_gene: TRBV2; abundance: NA; j_gene: TRBJ1-2; d_gene: TRBD1; CDR3aa: CASRVDRDNYGYTF; CDR3nt: TGTGCCAGCAGAGTGGACAGGGACAACTATGGCTACACCTTC
v_gene: TRBV7-3; abundance: few; j_gene: TRBJ2-3; d_gene: TRBD1; CDR3aa: CASRKGQANTDTQYF; CDR3nt: TGTGCCAGCAGAAAGGGACAGGCCAACACAGATACGCAGTATTTT
v_gene: TRBV6-5; abundance: once; j_gene: TRBJ2-7; d_gene: NA; CDR3aa: CASSYSTGAHEQYF; CDR3nt: TGTGCCAGCAGTTACAGTACTGGGGCCCACGAGCAGTACTTC
v_gene: TRBV6-2/TRBV6-3; abundance: NA; j_gene: TRBJ2-3; d_gene: NA; CDR3aa: CASSFTSRDFSDTQYF; CDR3nt: TGTGCCAGCAGTTTCACCAGTCGGGACTTCTCAGATACGCAGTATTTT
v_gene: TRBV11-2; abundance: NA; j_gene: TRBJ1-4; d_gene: TRBD1; CDR3aa: CASSLSGGNEKLFF; CDR3nt: TGTGCCAGCAGCTTATCAGGGGGAAATGAAAAACTGTTTTTT
v_gene: TRBV11-3; abundance: NA; j_gene: TRBJ2-4; d_gene: NA; CDR3aa: CASSLDHGIQYF; CDR3nt: TGTGCCAGCAGCTTAGACCACGGCATTCAGTACTTC
v_gene: TRBV11-3; abundance: NA; j_gene: TRBJ2-5; d_gene: TRBD1; CDR3aa: CASSERTGGAGTETQYF; CDR3nt: TGTGCCAGCAGCGAACGGACAGGGGGCGCGGGGACAGAGACCCAGTACTTC